The 10 T cell receptor beta chains presented below share a single source sample, sequenced in a study of shared clonotypes between healthy human individuals. Profiling relied on immunoSEQ multiplex PCR, and the TCRdb table lists in-frame clones only, not all of them. The table lists some 2.1 million clones, 93% of them singletons, with under 2% in the top ten. CD45RO-negative cells were positively selected for CCR7, leaving out terminally differentiated effector memory CD45RA+ cells. Sequences were obtained from naive CD8+ T cells from PBMCs. These receptors all stem from a man younger than 35 in good health. Some clones in this sample may be carry-over from other donors' samples.

Only one count was recorded for this clone. J is TRBJ2-7 and V is TRBV15, with D perhaps matching TRBD1 or TRBD2 (5 bases each). Trimming took off 4 bases at V and 2 bases at J, with 12 bases between the two ends. The CDR3 totals 14 residues. Germline V gene data show CDR1 as LNHNV and CDR2 as YYDKDF (reference sequence). The DNA of the CDR3 is TGTGCCACCAGCAAAGGGAGAGGGGCCTACGAGCAGTACTTC. It specifies CATSKGRGAYEQYF.

This clone was detected only once. The chain has TRBV16 and TRBJ1-5; D is possibly TRBD1 (5 bases). Germline loops: CDR1 KGHSY, CDR2 FQNENV. With 1 base removed from V and 0 bases from J, the gap between germline ends came to 16 bases. The CDR3 has 18 residues. The CDR3 DNA reads TGTGCCAGCAGCCAATTGCCGACAGATATCTATAGCAATCAGCCCCAGCATTTT. It translates to CASSQLPTDIYSNQPQHF.

This chain uses TRBV5-5 with TRBJ1-3, with D hard to call. Germline V gene lookup returns CDR1 SGHKS and CDR2 YYEKEE (reference sequence). With 0 bases removed from V and 0 bases from J, the gap between germline ends came to 10 bases. The CDR3 is 16 amino acids. The CDR3: CASSLAPVYSGNTIYF. The CDR3 nucleotides are TGTGCCAGCAGCTTGGCTCCCGTTTACTCTGGAAACACCATATATTTT.

The V call is TRBV4-2, the J call TRBJ2-5; TRBD2 matches at 10 bases. The end of the DNA aligns better with TRBJ2-7, so the J call may be wrong. Germline assignment: CDR1 LGHNA and CDR2 YNFKEQ. This CDR3 is built from 13 residues. The CDR3 spells CASGTSVSYEQYF. The CDR3 region has the DNA TGTGCCAGCGGGACTAGCGTCTCCTACGAGCAGTACTTC.

The chain joins TRBV4-2 to TRBJ2-3; 7 positions match TRBD1. Germline CDR1 is LGHNA and CDR2 is YNFKEQ. The CDR3 loop spans 16 amino acids. V lost 1 base to trimming and J lost 5 bases; unmatched junction nucleotides: 9. Here the CDR3 DNA reads TGTGCCAGCAGCCAAGCCGGGACAGCGAGGGTAGATACGCAGTATTTT. This encodes CASSQAGTARVDTQYF.

This clone was recorded only once. The chain carries TRBV2 and TRBJ1-1, with 10 bases fitting TRBD1. Losses at the gene ends were 5 bases for V and 0 bases for J; bases not matched to a gene: 9. Germline V gene lookup returns CDR1 SNHLY and CDR2 FYNNEI. The CDR3 covers 17 residues. The CDR3 nucleotides read TGTGCCAGCAGTTGGGCCGGGACAGGGGCAATGAACACTGAAGCTTTCTTT. It specifies CASSWAGTGAMNTEAFF.

V gene TRBV19 combines with J gene TRBJ2-3; D not certain. Between the trimmed V and J ends, which lost 5 bases and 5 bases, there was a span of 5 bases. Germline V gene sequence: CDR1 LNHDA, CDR2 SQIVND (reference sequence). CDR3 length: 11 amino acids. CDR3: CASSGVDTQYF. The CDR3 DNA sequence: TGTGCCAGTAGTGGAGTAGATACGCAGTATTTT.

Regarding this clone: Distinct nucleotide sequences in the sample also encode this CDR3. The chain recombines TRBV28 with TRBJ1-1; 10 nucleotides match TRBD1. This CDR3 contains 14 residues. Germline V gene lookup returns CDR1 MDHEN and CDR2 SYDVKM. With V trimmed by 5 bases and J by 4 bases, 4 bases remained unmatched. The CDR3 region has the DNA TGTGCCAGCAGTCGGACAGGGGGAAGCACTGAAGCTTTCTTT. Protein product: CASSRTGGSTEAFF. The whole variable domain, filled in from reference TRBV28 and TRBJ1-1, reads DVKVTQSSRYLVKRTGEKVFLECVQDMDHENMFWYRQDPGLGLRLIYFSYDVKMKEKGDIPEGYSVSREKKERFSLILESASTNQTSMYLCASSRTGGSTEAFFGQGTRLTVV.

Turning to this clone: The same CDR3 is also encoded by other DNA sequences in this sample. The V call is TRBV19, the J call TRBJ1-5, with D maybe TRBD1 (5 bases). The V end lost 3 bases, the J end lost 3 bases, and 9 bases lay between the germline ends. The CDR3 spans 14 residues. CDR1 LNHDA and CDR2 SQIVND come from the germline V gene (reference sequence). The CDR3 sequence: CASSIRDSNQPQHF. CDR3 nucleotide sequence: TGTGCCAGTAGTATCAGGGATTCCAATCAGCCCCAGCATTTT.

A remark on this clone: The sample has other DNA sequences that encode this CDR3 too. This sequence joins TRBV28 and TRBJ2-7; 7 bases map to TRBD1. V dropped 3 bases and J dropped 2; count of bases not matched to a gene: 1. Germline assignment: CDR1 MDHEN and CDR2 SYDVKM. This CDR3 is 13 amino acids long. For the CDR3, the DNA is TGTGCCAGCAGTTTTGGGACAGCCTACGAGCAGTACTTC. This encodes CASSFGTAYEQYF.